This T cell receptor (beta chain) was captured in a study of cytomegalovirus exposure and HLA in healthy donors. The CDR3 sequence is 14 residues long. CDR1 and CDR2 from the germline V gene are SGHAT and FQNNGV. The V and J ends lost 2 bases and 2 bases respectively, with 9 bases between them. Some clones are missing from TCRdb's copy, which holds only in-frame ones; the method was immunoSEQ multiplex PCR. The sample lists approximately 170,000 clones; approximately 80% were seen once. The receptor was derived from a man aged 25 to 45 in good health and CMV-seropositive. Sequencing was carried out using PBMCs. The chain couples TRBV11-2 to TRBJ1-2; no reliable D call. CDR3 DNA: TGTGCCAGCAGCTTAATGGAGGAGAACTATGGCTACACCTTC. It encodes CASSLMEENYGYTF.